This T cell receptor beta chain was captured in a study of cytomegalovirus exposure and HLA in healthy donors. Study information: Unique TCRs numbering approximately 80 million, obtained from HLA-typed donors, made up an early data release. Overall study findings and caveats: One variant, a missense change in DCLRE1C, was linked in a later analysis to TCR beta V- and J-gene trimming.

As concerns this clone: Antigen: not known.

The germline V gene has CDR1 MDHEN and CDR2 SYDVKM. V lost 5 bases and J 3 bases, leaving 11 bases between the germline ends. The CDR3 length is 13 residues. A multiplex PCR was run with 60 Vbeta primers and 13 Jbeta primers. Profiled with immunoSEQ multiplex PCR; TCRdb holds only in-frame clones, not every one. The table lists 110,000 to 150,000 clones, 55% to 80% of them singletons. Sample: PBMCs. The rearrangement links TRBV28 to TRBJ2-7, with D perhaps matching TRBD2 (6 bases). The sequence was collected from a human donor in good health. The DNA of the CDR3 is TGTGCCAGCAGTCTGGGGACTCTCTACGAGCAGTACTTC. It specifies CASSLGTLYEQYF. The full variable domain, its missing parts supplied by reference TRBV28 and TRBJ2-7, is DVKVTQSSRYLVKRTGEKVFLECVQDMDHENMFWYRQDPGLGLRLIYFSYDVKMKEKGDIPEGYSVSREKKERFSLILESASTNQTSMYLCASSLGTLYEQYFGPGTRLTVT.